Below are 3 T cell receptor beta chains sequenced from a single sample in a study of read filtering for tumor transcriptome and immune sequencing. This library used 300 to 500 ng RNA and molecular barcoded adaptors spanning alpha/delta and beta/gamma chains. TCRdb reanalysed the reads using MiXCR and keeps one entry per CDR3 protein. The sample holds 35,000 to 40,000 distinct CDR3 sequences, roughly 15% seen once. Sample: a population of CD138-negative cells sorted from bone marrow. These receptors were obtained from a donor aged 40 or over with multiple myeloma.

This clonotype ranks as medium-sized (0.01 to 0.1%). The gene calls are TRBV20-1 and TRBJ2-1, with TRBD2 matching 15 bases. CDR3 length: 14 residues. V was pared by 3 bases and J by 10 bases, with 4 bases of the junction left unmatched. Germline V gives CDR1 DFQATT, CDR2 SNEGSKA (reference sequence). The CDR3 loop reads CSARGLAGGREQFF. CDR3 bases: TGCAGTGCTAGGGGACTAGCGGGAGGACGAGAGCAGTTCTTC.

This clonotype was counted at least ten times. The chain links TRBV12-3 or TRBV12-4 to TRBJ2-2; D is undetermined. The CDR3 totals 16 residues. The V end was cut by 2 bases, the J end by 2 bases, with 12 bases between. CDR3 residues: CASSLPTYRNTGELFF. The CDR3 region has the DNA TGTGCCAGCAGTTTACCCACCTACAGAAACACCGGGGAGCTGTTTTTT.

This clonotype has a count of ten or more. The chain recombines TRBV27 with TRBJ2-7; D remains unclear. The CDR3 covers 12 residues. In germline, CDR1 is MNHEY, CDR2 SMNVEV (reference sequence). Trimming pared 7 bases from V and 2 bases from J, leaving 9 bases between. CDR3: CASKKGAYEQYF. In DNA, the CDR3 is TGTGCCAGCAAAAAAGGAGCCTACGAGCAGTACTTC.